This T cell receptor beta chain was found in a study of blood T cell repertoires in COVID-19. About the study: Spain, Italy and the United States supplied samples that represented acute and convalescent COVID-19. T cells, B-cell-depleted T cells, or PBMCs supplied cDNA or gDNA.

This clone appeared once. The assay was immunoSEQ multiplex PCR, and TCRdb's table has in-frame clones only and misses some. The sample records nearly 90,000 clones, approximately 88% being singletons. The length of the CDR3 is 14 residues. V gave up 5 bases and J gave up 0 bases, with 8 bases separating them. Germline CDR1 reads MNHEY; CDR2 reads SVGAGI. This receptor was obtained from a man older than 75 with acute or convalescent COVID-19. The genes are TRBV6-5 and TRBJ2-1; a possible D gene is TRBD1 (6 bases). The sample consisted of peripheral blood. Here the CDR3 DNA reads TGTGCCAGCAGTCGAGGGGGCTCCTACAATGAGCAGTTCTTC. It encodes CASSRGGSYNEQFF.